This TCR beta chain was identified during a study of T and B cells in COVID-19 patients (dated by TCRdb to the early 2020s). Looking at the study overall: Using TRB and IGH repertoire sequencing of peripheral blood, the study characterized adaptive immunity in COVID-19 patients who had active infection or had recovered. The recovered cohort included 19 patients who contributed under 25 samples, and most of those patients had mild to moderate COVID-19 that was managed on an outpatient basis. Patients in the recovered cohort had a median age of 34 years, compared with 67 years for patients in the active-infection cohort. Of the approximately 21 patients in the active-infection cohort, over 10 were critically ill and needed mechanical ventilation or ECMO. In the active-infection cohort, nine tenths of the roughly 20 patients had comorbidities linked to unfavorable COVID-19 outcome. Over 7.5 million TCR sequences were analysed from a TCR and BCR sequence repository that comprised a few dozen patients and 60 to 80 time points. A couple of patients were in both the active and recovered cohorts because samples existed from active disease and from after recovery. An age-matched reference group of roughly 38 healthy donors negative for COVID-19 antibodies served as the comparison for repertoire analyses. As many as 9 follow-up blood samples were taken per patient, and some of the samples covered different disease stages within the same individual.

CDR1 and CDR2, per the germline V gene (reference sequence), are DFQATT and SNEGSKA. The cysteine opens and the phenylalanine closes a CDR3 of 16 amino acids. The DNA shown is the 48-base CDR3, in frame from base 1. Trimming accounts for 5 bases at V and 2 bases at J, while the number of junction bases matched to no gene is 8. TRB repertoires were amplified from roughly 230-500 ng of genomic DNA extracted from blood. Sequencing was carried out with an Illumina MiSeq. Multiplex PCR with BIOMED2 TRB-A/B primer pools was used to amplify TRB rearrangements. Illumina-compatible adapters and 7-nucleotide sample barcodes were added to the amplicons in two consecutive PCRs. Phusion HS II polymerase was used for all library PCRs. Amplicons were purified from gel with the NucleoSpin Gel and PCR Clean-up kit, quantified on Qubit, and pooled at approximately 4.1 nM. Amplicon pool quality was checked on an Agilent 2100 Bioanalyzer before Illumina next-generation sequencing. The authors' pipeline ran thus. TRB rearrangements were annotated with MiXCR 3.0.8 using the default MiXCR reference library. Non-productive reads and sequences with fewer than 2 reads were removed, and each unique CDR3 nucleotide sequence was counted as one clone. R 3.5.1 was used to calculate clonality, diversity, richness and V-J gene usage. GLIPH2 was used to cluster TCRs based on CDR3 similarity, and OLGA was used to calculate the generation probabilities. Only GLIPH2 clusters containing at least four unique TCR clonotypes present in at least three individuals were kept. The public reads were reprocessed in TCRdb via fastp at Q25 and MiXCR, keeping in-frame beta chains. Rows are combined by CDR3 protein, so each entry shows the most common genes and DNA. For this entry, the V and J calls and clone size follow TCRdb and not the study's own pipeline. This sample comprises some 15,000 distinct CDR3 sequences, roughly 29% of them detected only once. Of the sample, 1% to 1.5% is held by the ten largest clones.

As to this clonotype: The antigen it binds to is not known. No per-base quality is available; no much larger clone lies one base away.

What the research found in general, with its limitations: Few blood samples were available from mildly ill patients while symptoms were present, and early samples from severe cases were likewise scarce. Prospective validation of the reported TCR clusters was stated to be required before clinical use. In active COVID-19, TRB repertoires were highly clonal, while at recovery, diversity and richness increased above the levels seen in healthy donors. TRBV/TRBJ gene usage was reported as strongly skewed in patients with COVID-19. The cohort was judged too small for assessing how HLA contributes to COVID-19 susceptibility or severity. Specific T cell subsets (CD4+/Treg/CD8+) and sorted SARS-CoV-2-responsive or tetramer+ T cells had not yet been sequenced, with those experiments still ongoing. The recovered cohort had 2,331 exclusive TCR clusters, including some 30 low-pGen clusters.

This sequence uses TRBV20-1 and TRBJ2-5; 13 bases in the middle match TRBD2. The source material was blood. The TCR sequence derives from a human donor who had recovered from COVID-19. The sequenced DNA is TGCAGTGCTTCCGGGACTAGCGGGACTTTACAAGAGACCCAGTACTTC. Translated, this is CSASGTSGTLQETQYF.